Presented here are 20 T cell receptor beta chains from one specimen sequenced in a study of post-analysis software for immune sequencing data. Their specific antigens are unknown. Each TCR beta cDNA library carried unique molecular identifiers. TCRdb ran MiXCR on the PCR reads and lists one entry per CDR3 protein. The sample carries approximately 400,000 distinct CDR3 sequences, roughly 38% recorded once. Findings and limits, study-wide: Four to six TRBV segments (TRBV5-6, TRBV5-1 and TRBV20-1 among them) occurred more frequently in patients than in controls.

Sequencing input: blood. The origin of the receptors is a girl aged 5-17 years with multiple sclerosis.

This clonotype was picked up a small number of times. The rearrangement uses TRBV6-1 and TRBJ1-5; D uncertain. Germline CDR1 and CDR2: MNHNS and SASEGT. Trimming shortened V by 7 bases and J by 3 bases, and 13 bases separated the two germline ends. The CDR3 contains 14 residues. CDR3 amino acids: CASNRVQNNQPQHF. CDR3 DNA: TGTGCCAGCAACAGAGTTCAGAACAATCAGCCCCAGCATTTT.

This clonotype came up a few times. The J gene is TRBJ2-5, the V gene TRBV5-1; 12 bases map to TRBD2. Germline trimming cut 0 bases from V and 4 bases from J; bases unmatched to any gene: 7. This CDR3 region has 17 residues. CDR1 and CDR2 (germline): SGHRS, YFSETQ. The CDR3 loop is CASSLGLAGVRGETQYF. The CDR3 DNA reads TGCGCCAGCAGCTTGGGACTAGCGGGAGTTCGGGGAGAGACCCAGTACTTC.

The genes are TRBV6-1 and TRBJ1-2, with 7 positions matching TRBD1. Germline V lookup: CDR1 MNHNS, CDR2 SASEGT. The CDR3 extends over 12 amino acids. Trimming took 6 bases from V and 7 from J; bases not matched to a gene: 5. CDR3 in DNA: TGTGCCAGCAGGAACAGGGGCGGTGGCTACACCTTC. Encoded protein: CASRNRGGGYTF.

This chain uses TRBV5-1 with TRBJ2-3; tentative D call: TRBD2 (6 bases). Per germline, CDR1 SGHRS and CDR2 YFSETQ. Trimming took off 5 bases at V and 1 base at J, with 11 bases between the two ends. The CDR3 is made up of 14 amino acids. Here the CDR3 reads CASRASVGTDTQYF. The CDR3 DNA reads TGCGCCAGCAGGGCTAGCGTTGGCACAGATACGCAGTATTTT.

This clonotype was seen a few times. The CDR3 is CASSLVKGEAGNTIYF. The CDR3 DNA is TGTGCCAGCAGCTTAGTTAAGGGTGAGGCTGGAAACACCATATATTTT. V gene TRBV11-2 combines with J gene TRBJ1-3, with D hard to call. Trimming took 1 base from V and 2 from J, leaving 12 bases between them. The length of the CDR3 is 16 residues. Germline assignment: CDR1 SGHAT and CDR2 FQNNGV.

This clonotype was counted between two and nine times. V and J are TRBV27 and TRBJ2-1; 7 bases agree with TRBD2. The CDR3 contains 11 residues. Per the germline V gene, CDR1 is MNHEY and CDR2 is SMNVEV (reference sequence). Germline trimming cut 3 bases from V and 10 bases from J; bases unmatched to any gene: 0. CDR3 DNA sequence: TGTGCCAGCAGTTTGCGGGGGGAGCAGTTCTTC. Translation: CASSLRGEQFF.

On this clonotype: A much larger clone lies one base from this, so it may be a read error. The chain employs TRBV3-1 and TRBJ2-5; D is uncertain. The last part of the DNA fits TRBJ2-7 better; the J call may be wrong. The germline V gene has CDR1 LGHDT and CDR2 YNNKEL (reference sequence). This CDR3 region has 13 residues. CDR3 DNA: TGTGTCAGCAGCCAAGGTCTAGCCTACGAGCAGTACTTC. This codes for CVSSQGLAYEQYF.

This chain links TRBV20-1 with TRBJ2-1; tentatively, D is TRBD2 (5 bases). The CDR3 loop spans 12 amino acids. Germline V CDR1 and CDR2: DFQATT, SNEGSKA (reference sequence). V dropped 4 bases and J dropped 6 bases, with 10 bases sitting between them. In DNA, the CDR3 is TGCAGTGCTACGGACTTCGGCAATGAGCAGTTCTTC. Its protein is CSATDFGNEQFF.

The J gene is TRBJ2-3, the V gene TRBV2, with D possibly being TRBD1 or TRBD2 (5 bases each). The CDR3 sequence is 14 residues long. Germline values: CDR1 SNHLY, CDR2 FYNNEI. V lost 6 bases to trimming and J lost 8 bases, with 18 bases between them. The CDR3 region has the DNA TGTGCCAGCAGCGGGGACGCCCGGAGCGGTACGCAGTATTTT. Protein: CASSGDARSGTQYF.

In this sample, this clonotype turned up many times. The gene calls are TRBV4-2 and TRBJ2-7; perhaps TRBD2 as D (5 bases). The CDR3 extends over 13 amino acids. Trimming shortened V by 3 bases and J by 6 bases, and 12 bases separated the two germline ends. Germline values: CDR1 LGHNA, CDR2 YNFKEQ. The chain's CDR3 is CASSQVRGGEQYF. The CDR3 DNA sequence: TGTGCCAGCAGCCAGGTCCGGGGTGGCGAGCAGTACTTC.

In DNA, the CDR3 is TGTGCCAGCAGCCAAGAAGGTACAGGGGGCGGCGAGACCCAGTACTTC. Encoded protein: CASSQEGTGGGETQYF. The rearrangement uses TRBV4-2 and TRBJ2-5; 9 bases are shared with TRBD1. This CDR3 has 16 residues. Unmatched junction bases numbered 7, after V lost 0 bases and J lost 5 bases. Looked up from germline, CDR1 is LGHNA and CDR2 is YNFKEQ.

This chain joins TRBV7-2 and TRBJ1-1, with 7 bases matching TRBD1. The germline gives CDR1 SGHTA, CDR2 FQGNSA. This CDR3 has 16 amino acids. Trimming removed 5 bases from V and 1 base from J; junction bases left unmatched: 10. The CDR3 DNA follows: TGTGCCAGCAGCCTAGGGACAGCTTATTCGAACACTGAAGCTTTCTTT. Protein sequence: CASSLGTAYSNTEAFF.

The V gene is TRBV4-1, the J gene TRBJ1-2; D possibly corresponds to TRBD1 (5 bases). This CDR3 contains 14 residues. The V end was cut by 1 base, the J end by 5 bases, with 11 bases between. CDR1 MGHRA and CDR2 YSYEKL come from the germline V gene. CDR3 sequence reads: CASSQVKGKYGYTF. The DNA for the CDR3 is TGCGCCAGCAGCCAAGTTAAGGGGAAGTATGGCTACACCTTC.

This chain uses TRBV20-1 with TRBJ1-4, with 9 bases aligning to TRBD1. There are 16 residues in the CDR3. V lost 4 bases and J lost 3; bases outside the gene matches: 9. Germline V CDR1 and CDR2: DFQATT, SNEGSKA (reference sequence). CDR3 sequence (DNA): TGCAGTGCTAATAGGGACAGGGATGATTCTAATGAAAAACTGTTTTTT. Its protein is CSANRDRDDSNEKLFF.

The genes are TRBV7-2 and TRBJ1-2, with D possibly matching TRBD1 (5 bases). Trimming took off 5 bases at V and 6 bases at J, with 13 bases between the two ends. The CDR3 length is 13 residues. Germline assignment: CDR1 SGHTA and CDR2 FQGNSA. This CDR3 is CASSPLRGDGYTF. The CDR3 nucleotides are TGTGCCAGCAGCCCGCTGAGGGGAGATGGCTACACCTTC.

The V gene is TRBV4-1, the J gene TRBJ2-1; no definite D call. V was trimmed by 1 base and J by 10 bases, leaving 20 bases between them. Per the germline V gene, CDR1 is MGHRA and CDR2 is YSYEKL. This CDR3 spans 16 amino acids. The CDR3 region is CASSQVGYISLIEQFF. The CDR3, as DNA: TGCGCCAGCAGCCAAGTAGGCTACATATCCCTTATCGAGCAGTTCTTC.

For the CDR3, the DNA is TGTGCCAGCAGCCCAGCGGCGCTAGCGGGCACAGATACGCAGTATTTT. Its protein product is CASSPAALAGTDTQYF. The chain carries TRBV7-9 and TRBJ2-3; 7 bases line up with TRBD2. The V gene end was trimmed by 5 bases and the J gene end by 1 base; junction bases not matched to a gene: 9. Germline lookup yields CDR1 SEHNR and CDR2 FQNEAQ (reference sequence). CDR3 length equals 16 residues.

About this clonotype itself: At one boundary the junction diverges from the germline segment, which might be a read error. This chain uses TRBV27 with TRBJ2-7; D is possibly TRBD1 or TRBD2 (5 bases each). CDR1 MNHEY and CDR2 SMNVEV come from the germline V gene (reference sequence). CDR3 length: 14 residues. CDR3 region: CASRGTESSYEHYF. The CDR3 DNA is TGTGCCAGCAGGGGGACCGAGAGCTCCTACGAGCACTACTTC.

This clonotype was seen a handful of times. The V gene is TRBV12-3 or TRBV12-4, the J gene TRBJ1-1; D is unresolved. The CDR3 has 13 amino acids. V dropped 2 bases and J dropped 2 bases, with 6 bases sitting between them. CDR3 coding DNA: TGTGCCAGCAGTTTATCAACTAACACTGAAGCTTTCTTT. The encoded protein is CASSLSTNTEAFF.

The chain employs TRBV12-3 or TRBV12-4 and TRBJ2-7, with D possibly being TRBD1 (6 bases). This CDR3 spans 15 amino acids. V lost 2 bases and J 4 bases, leaving 15 bases between the germline ends. The CDR3 loop is CASSLQGRGQYEQYF. DNA for the CDR3: TGTGCCAGCAGTTTACAGGGAAGGGGACAATACGAGCAGTACTTC.